Below, 17 T cell receptor beta chains from the same sample are listed, as sequenced in a study of T cells expressing NK-cell markers. TCRdb processed the 5' RACE reads again and assigns one entry to each CDR3 protein, with no DNA. The sample table includes about 180,000 distinct CDR3 sequences. Specimen: blood T cells: a sorted CD56 or NKG2C T cell subset, CD4+ or CD8+ T cells, or bulk PBMC T cells (not recorded which). These receptors were obtained from a man between 18 and 69 years old in good health.

The chain joins TRBV2 to TRBJ2-7; the TCRdb D gene call, TRBD1, has no DNA to confirm it. Looked up from germline, CDR1 is SNHLY and CDR2 is FYNNEI. The CDR3 runs 16 residues. The CDR3 sequence: CASSEPGQGVSYEQYF.

The V call is TRBV7-3, the J call TRBJ2-3; TCRdb's D gene call, TRBD1, goes unchecked for lack of DNA. Germline loops: CDR1 SGHTA, CDR2 FQGTGA. CDR3 length: 13 amino acids. The CDR3 loop reads CASSLYGGDTQYF.

The gene calls are TRBV12-3 or TRBV12-4 and TRBJ2-7; TCRdb's D call of TRBD2 is untestable without DNA. The CDR3 is 17 residues long. CDR3 sequence reads: CASLGLAGPNPSYEQYF.

The chain carries TRBV29-1 and TRBJ2-3; TCRdb's assignment of TRBD1 cannot be checked, as there is no DNA. The CDR3 runs 13 residues. The germline V gene has CDR1 SQVTM and CDR2 ANQGSEA. CDR3 amino acids: CSVWTGGSDTQYF.

CDR3 sequence: CASSSPLETKETQYF. The chain recombines TRBV7-9 with TRBJ2-5; no DNA is available, so the TRBD2 call from TCRdb remains unchecked. The germline CDR1 and CDR2 sequences are SEHNR and FQNEAQ (reference sequence). The CDR3 contains 15 residues.

The V and J genes are TRBV5-6 and TRBJ2-1. CDR1 is SGHDT, CDR2 YYEEEE, per germline. This CDR3 contains 16 residues. Here the CDR3 reads CASSLVLGYSYNEQFF.

The chain recombines TRBV6-5 with TRBJ2-1; the TCRdb call, TRBD1, lacks DNA for checking. The CDR3 is 16 amino acids. Per the germline V gene, CDR1 is MNHEY and CDR2 is SVGAGI. The CDR3 here is CASSYSGGLRSHEQFF.

V and J are TRBV6-6 and TRBJ2-3. Per germline, CDR1 MNHNY and CDR2 SVGAGI (reference sequence). CDR3 size: 13 residues. CDR3 in amino acids: CASSSGNTDTQYF.

The CDR3 here is CASSQGGLGFGTEAFF. This chain joins TRBV14 and TRBJ1-1. The CDR3 has 16 residues. From germline, CDR1 is SGHDN and CDR2 FVKESK.

The chain recombines TRBV28 with TRBJ1-2; TCRdb picks TRBD1, but there is no DNA to check that call. Germline-derived CDR1 and CDR2 are MDHEN and SYDVKM. This CDR3 has 16 residues. The CDR3 is CASSLSGDRVRYGYTF.

CDR3: CASSQGLAGGDFDTQYF. This chain connects TRBV11-2 to TRBJ2-3; the D call of TRBD2 rests on TCRdb alone, since no DNA is present to check it. The V gene's germline CDR1 is SGHAT and CDR2 FQNNGV. This CDR3 has 17 amino acids.

The gene calls are TRBV6-1 and TRBJ2-2. There are 17 residues in the CDR3. CDR1 and CDR2 (germline): MNHNS, SASEGT. The CDR3: CASSTPPASWRTGELFF.

The chain recombines TRBV3-1 with TRBJ1-1. The CDR3 consists of 18 residues. The germline V gene encodes CDR1 LGHDT and CDR2 YNNKEL (reference sequence). CDR3 sequence reads: CASSQDPAGKSVDTEAFF.

This CDR3 is CASSLGGERMNTEAFF. This chain uses TRBV27 with TRBJ1-1; there is no DNA to check the TCRdb D call of TRBD1. Per the germline V gene, CDR1 is MNHEY and CDR2 is SMNVEV (reference sequence). This CDR3 is built from 16 residues.

This chain uses TRBV20-1 with TRBJ2-1; the TRBD2 assignment by TCRdb is unverifiable without DNA. CDR3 size: 19 residues. Germline CDR1 DFQATT, CDR2 SNEGSKA (reference sequence). The chain's CDR3 is CSARDEAGLYSQLYNEQFF.

The chain links TRBV9 to TRBJ1-1; TCRdb reports TRBD1, a call that lacks DNA to check it against. The CDR3 spans 18 residues. Germline lookup yields CDR1 SGDLS and CDR2 YYNGEE. This CDR3 is CASSPVGGTATGYTEAFF.

The CDR3: CASSGDRTYNQPQHF. V and J are TRBV7-8 and TRBJ1-5; the TCRdb call, TRBD1, lacks DNA for checking. The CDR3 has 15 amino acids. Germline V gene data show CDR1 as SGHVS and CDR2 as FQNEAQ.